What follows are 26 T cell receptor beta chains derived from one specimen sequenced in a study of blood T cells in healthy people across ages. Then a second PCR, running about 7 to 11 cycles, was carried out with a sample-barcoded 5' primer and a J-beta primer mix. Via MiXCR, TCRdb re-called the 5' RACE reads, giving one row per CDR3 protein. The sample records some 670,000 distinct CDR3 sequences, about 50% being singletons. The sequencing input was blood. All receptors come from a woman older than 75 in good health.

The sample holds one count of this clonotype. V is TRBV5-5 and J is TRBJ1-6, with D uncertain. V dropped 5 bases and J dropped 6 bases, with 18 bases sitting between them. The CDR3 covers 16 residues. From germline, CDR1 is SGHKS and CDR2 YYEKEE (reference sequence). The CDR3 is CASSFLSGPRNSPLHF. The CDR3 DNA is TGTGCCAGCAGTTTTCTTTCCGGGCCACGTAATTCACCCCTCCACTTT.

This chain joins TRBV7-3 and TRBJ2-7; D perhaps matches TRBD2 (6 bases). Near its end, the DNA agrees better with TRBJ2-4, so the J call may be wrong. The CDR3 consists of 14 residues. Germline CDR1 is SGHTA and CDR2 is FQGTGA. The CDR3 sequence: CASTLSGDQNIQYF. The DNA for the CDR3 is TGTGCCAGCACCCTTTCGGGGGACCAAAACATTCAGTACTTC.

In this sample, this clonotype turned up many times. Written as DNA, the CDR3 is TGCAGTGCTAGCGGGGGTGGGCTAGCGGGGGGCTACTCCTACAATGAGCAGTTCTTC. Its translation is CSASGGGLAGGYSYNEQFF. The rearrangement links TRBV20-1 to TRBJ2-1; the match to TRBD2 covers 11 bases. V was clipped by 3 bases and J by 0 bases; unmatched bases: 13. The CDR3 has 19 residues. CDR1 is DFQATT, CDR2 SNEGSKA, per germline (reference sequence).

This clonotype was counted at least ten times. The chain couples TRBV24-1 to TRBJ2-3; the D gene is possibly TRBD2 (5 bases). V was cut by 4 bases and J by 10 bases, with 11 bases left in between. CDR1 is KGHDR, CDR2 SFDVKD, per germline. This CDR3 region has 12 residues. For the CDR3, the DNA is TGTGCCACCAGTGAGCCCGGAGGCGCGCAGTATTTT. Translated, it gives CATSEPGGAQYF.

The V and J genes are TRBV11-2 and TRBJ2-2; TRBD1 matches at 7 bases. Germline V gene data show CDR1 as SGHAT and CDR2 as FQNNGV. J gave up 4 bases and V 4 bases, and 3 bases lay outside the gene matches. The CDR3 runs to 14 residues. CDR3 region: CASSSYRGTGELFF. The CDR3 coding sequence is TGTGCCAGCAGCTCCTACAGGGGCACCGGGGAGCTGTTTTTT.

As for this clonotype: A much larger clone differs by one base, so this may be a read error. The V and J genes are TRBV29-1 and TRBJ2-1, with 8 bases fitting TRBD2. CDR1 and CDR2 from the germline V gene are SQVTM and ANQGSEA. This CDR3 is 14 amino acids long. After removal of 3 bases from V and 4 bases from J, the junction contained 5 bases not matched to a gene. The CDR3 DNA sequence: TGCAGCGTTGAGATGCTAGCGGGTTACAATGAGCAGTTCTTC. It encodes CSVEMLAGYNEQFF.

This clonotype occurred many times. This may be a read error, as it is one base from a much larger clone. The V call is TRBV20-1, the J call TRBJ2-3, with D maybe TRBD1 (6 bases). V lost 3 bases, J lost 1 base, and 23 bases lay in between. Germline CDR1 and CDR2: DFQATT and SNEGSKA (reference sequence). The CDR3 is made up of 18 amino acids. As DNA, the CDR3 is TGCAGTGCTAGGGGTCGGCAGGGGTCCCGAGCGGGCACAGATACGCAGTATTTT. It yields the protein CSARGRQGSRAGTDTQYF.

This clonotype was detected once. This rearrangement joins TRBV20-1 to TRBJ1-1; D unclear. The CDR3 is 15 amino acids. V was trimmed by 3 bases and J by 1 base, leaving 15 bases between them. The germline gives CDR1 DFQATT, CDR2 SNEGSKA (reference sequence). The CDR3 DNA follows: TGCAGTGCTAGTGAAAGGGAATTACGGAACACTGAAGCTTTCTTT. It encodes CSASERELRNTEAFF.

A note on this clonotype: This clone may be a read error of a much larger clone one base away. J is TRBJ2-5 and V is TRBV4-2; 10 nucleotides align to TRBD2. Trimming removed 0 bases from V and 11 bases from J; junction bases left unmatched: 18. The CDR3 runs to 18 residues. Germline CDR1 reads LGHNA; CDR2 reads YNFKEQ. The CDR3 sequence is CASSQESQRGGGFNEQYF. The DNA of the CDR3 is TGTGCCAGCAGCCAAGAGTCCCAGCGGGGGGGAGGTTTTAATGAGCAGTACTTC.

This clonotype showed up just a few times. The V and J genes are TRBV20-1 and TRBJ1-5, with 9 positions matching TRBD1. Germline V gene data show CDR1 as DFQATT and CDR2 as SNEGSKA (reference sequence). This CDR3 spans 15 amino acids. V shed 5 bases and J 2 bases; nucleotides not matched to a gene: 7. The CDR3 sequence is CSASQGAHGNQPQHF. The CDR3 bases are TGCAGTGCTTCACAGGGGGCGCACGGCAATCAGCCCCAGCATTTT.

The V and J genes are TRBV9 and TRBJ2-3; the D gene is possibly TRBD2 (6 bases). The CDR3 spans 16 residues. Germline CDR1 is SGDLS and CDR2 is YYNGEE. Between the trimmed V and J ends, which lost 4 bases and 4 bases, there was a span of 19 bases. DNA of the CDR3: TGTGCCAGCAGCTCATGGGGCGGCGGAGGGTCAGATACGCAGTATTTT. Translation: CASSSWGGGGSDTQYF.

Of note for this clonotype: It may be a read error: a sequence one base away is much more abundant. The V gene is TRBV7-9, the J gene TRBJ2-3; D gene unclear. Looked up from germline, CDR1 is SEHNR and CDR2 is FQNEAQ (reference sequence). This CDR3 has 16 amino acids. The CDR3 loop reads CASSLEVQTLTDSQYF. The CDR3 coding sequence is TGTGCCAGCAGCTTAGAGGTCCAAACCCTCACAGATTCGCAGTATTTT.

This chain uses TRBV6-2 or TRBV6-3 with TRBJ2-1; 7 nucleotides match TRBD1. This CDR3 comprises 14 residues. Germline V gene sequence: CDR1 MNHEY, CDR2 SVGEGT. J lost 12 bases, V lost 5 bases, and 13 bases had no gene match. CDR3 sequence: CASSPKIGQAGQFF. The CDR3 nucleotides read TGTGCCAGCAGTCCAAAAATAGGACAGGCGGGGCAGTTCTTC.

The rearrangement links TRBV14 to TRBJ1-1; D is uncertain. Germline V lookup: CDR1 SGHDN, CDR2 FVKESK. V was clipped by 4 bases and J by 5 bases, with 14 bases between them. The CDR3 sequence is 14 residues long. CDR3 sequence: CASSRAARLTEAFF. Here the CDR3 DNA reads TGTGCCAGCAGCCGGGCTGCCCGTTTGACTGAAGCTTTCTTT.

With regard to this clonotype: A read error may be the cause here, since a much bigger clone is one base away. This chain uses TRBV27 with TRBJ2-1; 8 nucleotides align to TRBD1. The J call is doubtful: the DNA matches TRBJ2-7 better. This CDR3 comprises 16 residues. The V gene's germline CDR1 is MNHEY and CDR2 SMNVEV (reference sequence). In nucleotides, the CDR3 is TGTGCCAGCAGTGGCCGGGACAGGCGGAACTACAATGAGCAGTACTTC. Encoded protein: CASSGRDRRNYNEQYF.

The gene calls are TRBV5-4 and TRBJ2-4; D gene unclear. The J call is uncertain, as TRBJ2-7 better fits the DNA end. Germline CDR1 and CDR2: SGHNT and YYREEE (reference sequence). This CDR3 contains 17 residues. Written as DNA, the CDR3 is TGTGCCAGCAGCAATGGGGTATCGCAGGTGAATTACTGCGAGCAGTACTTC. It yields the protein CASSNGVSQVNYCEQYF.

This chain joins TRBV20-1 and TRBJ2-3, with TRBD2 as a possible D gene (6 bases). Germline loops: CDR1 DFQATT, CDR2 SNEGSKA (reference sequence). Trimming took off 5 bases at V and 1 base at J, with 16 bases between the two ends. The CDR3 has 15 amino acids. The CDR3 coding sequence is TGCAGTGCTCTGCCCGGGACTTCACGCACAGATACGCAGTATTTT. It encodes CSALPGTSRTDTQYF.

The J gene is TRBJ2-7, the V gene TRBV4-1, with D possibly TRBD2 on 6 matching bases. CDR3 size: 15 residues. Germline CDR1 MGHRA, CDR2 YSYEKL. Trimming cost V 4 bases and J 4 bases, with 17 bases left between them. In DNA, the CDR3 is TGCGCCAGCAGCCGGTATACGACTAGAGCTTACGAGCAGTACTTC. It codes for CASSRYTTRAYEQYF.

Ten or more counts support this clonotype. The CDR3 nucleotides read TGTGCCAGCAGCACCGACAGATATGATACGCAGTATTTT. It encodes CASSTDRYDTQYF. The rearrangement links TRBV21-1 to TRBJ2-3; no check of the table's D call, TRBD1, against the DNA was made. TRBV21-1 is given as a pseudogene. CDR3 length: 13 amino acids.

This clonotype was seen only a few times. This chain joins TRBV2 and TRBJ2-1; no clear D gene. Trimming cost V 4 bases and J 9 bases, with 7 bases left between them. In germline, CDR1 is SNHLY, CDR2 FYNNEI. This CDR3 spans 11 amino acids. Written as DNA, the CDR3 is TGTGCCAGCAGTGGGGATAGTGAGCAGTTCTTC. Protein product: CASSGDSEQFF. The variable domain in full, with the rest retrieved from reference TRBV2 and TRBJ2-1, is EPEVTQTPSHQVTQMGQEVILRCVPISNHLYFYWYRQILGQKVEFLVSFYNNEISEKSEIFDDQFSVERPDGSNFTLKIRSTKLEDSAMYFCASSGDSEQFFGPGTRLTVL.

This chain connects TRBV29-1 to TRBJ1-4, with D possibly matching TRBD1 (5 bases). Trimming removed 7 bases at V and 4 bases at J, with 10 bases between. The CDR3 has 12 amino acids. The V gene's germline CDR1 is SQVTM and CDR2 ANQGSEA. The chain's CDR3 is CSAATVNEKLFF. DNA of the CDR3: TGCAGCGCCGCGACAGTTAATGAAAAACTGTTTTTT.

The chain joins TRBV20-1 to TRBJ2-5, with D perhaps being TRBD1 or TRBD2 (6 bases each). The DNA end is more similar to TRBJ2-7, so the J call may be wrong. Germline loops: CDR1 DFQATT, CDR2 SNEGSKA (reference sequence). The CDR3 runs to 16 residues. CDR3 nucleotides: TGCAGTGCCTTGGGACAAGGGAGGAAAGTTTTCTACGAGCAGTACTTC. Translating it yields CSALGQGRKVFYEQYF.

V gene TRBV3-1 combines with J gene TRBJ1-2, with D tentatively TRBD1 (6 bases). V shed 7 bases and J shed 8 bases, with 20 bases lying between them. Looked up from germline, CDR1 is LGHDT and CDR2 is YNNKEL (reference sequence). The CDR3 runs 14 residues. The CDR3 region is CASNHGAGGRGYTF. The CDR3 bases are TGTGCCAGCAACCACGGGGCTGGGGGGCGCGGCTACACCTTC.

The chain is built from TRBV5-1 and TRBJ2-1; either TRBD1 or TRBD2 may supply D (5 bases each). The CDR3 has 15 amino acids. Germline CDR1 SGHRS, CDR2 YFSETQ. Deletions cut 1 base from V and 7 bases from J, with 15 bases between. In DNA form, the CDR3 reads TGCGCCAGCAGCTTGACCGGGACCCCAGGGAATGAGCAGTTCTTC. Amino acids: CASSLTGTPGNEQFF.

About this clonotype: This sequence may be a read error, since a much larger clone differs from it by one base. The chain uses TRBV10-3 and TRBJ2-7; 8 nucleotides line up with TRBD1. The J call may not be correct, given that the DNA end is closer to TRBJ2-5. Germline V CDR1 and CDR2: ENHRY, SYGVKD. The CDR3 totals 14 residues. The CDR3: CAISDRTGHETQYF. The CDR3 DNA sequence: TGTGCCATCAGTGATAGGACAGGGCACGAGACCCAGTACTTC.

The chain is built from TRBV29-1 and TRBJ1-4, with a tentative D call TRBD1 (6 bases). The CDR3 runs to 14 residues. Trimming shortened V by 6 bases and J by 0 bases, and 11 bases separated the two germline ends. Germline CDR1 and CDR2: SQVTM and ANQGSEA. The CDR3 here is CSVAWTATNEKLFF. The CDR3 coding sequence is TGCAGCGTCGCGTGGACAGCAACTAATGAAAAACTGTTTTTT.